This T cell receptor beta chain appears in the sequencing data of a study of T cell responses to AZD1222 COVID-19 vaccine (dated by TCRdb to the early 2020s). Study-level background: TCR sequencing covered over 230 trial participants: 200 to 220 given two doses of AZD1222 and 26 given two doses of MenACWY control vaccine. Trial participants were enrolled by age into subgroups of 18-55, 56-69 and 70-plus years, and about 150, 27 and 61 TCR-sequenced participants, respectively, were included in these subgroups.

The CDR3 regions of human TCRbeta chains were subjected to immunosequencing. The study's own analysis went as follows. TCRs in the repertoires were matched against a reference library of SARS-CoV-2-specific TCRs that had been generated with the MIRA antigen-specificity platform. Breadth was defined as the fraction of unique TCRs that were SARS-CoV-2-associated. Depth was defined as the fraction of total T cells that were SARS-CoV-2-associated. Each spike-specific TCR was assigned to its reactive spike region and to a CD4 or CD8 class using the MIRA data. Log10-transformed breadth and depth values were compared by one-way ANOVA with Sidak's multiple comparisons tests. The clones in this table, taken by TCRdb from immuneACCESS, are in-frame only. Not every clone is retained; where verified, under half of the shortfall comes from an unresolved V gene, and the cause of the rest is unknown. From that table come the V and J calls and clone size; the DNA was used to work out D and trimming. This sample gives fewer than 120,000 clones in total; 70% to 90% of them show up just once. The ten largest clones add up to roughly 15% of the sample.

General findings and caveats noted by the study authors: In the small 56-69-year group, the increase in depth fell short of significance, most likely because of low power. Conclusions about previously exposed vaccinees are limited, since just a handful of AZD1222 recipients were seropositive for SARS-CoV-2 at baseline. CD4 TCRs associated with the vaccine covered the entire spike protein, and the dominant responses were in regions 160-218 and 743-854. Epitopes outside the regions mutated in the B.1.351 and B.1.1.7 variants were reportedly recognized by nearly half of the unique spike-specific TCRs. Spike-specific TCR breadth and depth rose significantly after two AZD1222 doses compared with day 0 and with MenACWY recipients. Because no samples from the day 14 peak response were available, repertoires could be characterized only after the peak T cell response. Participants were mostly white British, with more females than males. The authors suggested clonal diversity may have been underestimated.

Comments on this clone: What this receptor recognizes is not known. Base-call qualities are not available, and no considerably larger clone is one nucleotide away.

Per the germline V gene, SGDLS is the CDR1 and YYNGEE is the CDR2. V loses 0 bases at its end and J loses 5 bases; junction bases beyond the gene matches: 5. Measured from the cysteine to the phenylalanine, the CDR3 is 16 residues long. Only the CDR3 part of the read is kept: 48 bases, read in frame from the first base. Explained via the paper, the time point label denotes: about 28 days (+/-7) after the second vaccine dose. Because spike-specific TCR depth and breadth did not differ between the two schedules, AZD1222 recipients who got a second dose at roughly 4 weeks were pooled with those who got a second dose at roughly 12 weeks. Samples from vaccinated people were obtained from the UK trials COV001 and COV002, which included a single-blind randomized controlled phase 2/3 trial of AZD1222 (ChAdOx1 nCoV-19) in healthy adults. For TCRbeta chain sequencing, PBMC samples from trial participants were taken at day 0 and at day 28 after the second dose.

The clonotype originates from an adult who received the AZD1222 COVID-19 vaccine. The chain employs TRBV9 and TRBJ2-3; 11 bases in between match TRBD2. The starting material was peripheral blood, obtained 28 days after the second AZD1222 dose. The sequence in DNA is TGTGCCAGCAGCGTAGCGAGTGGACTAGCGGGAGATACGCAGTATTTT. Translated, it gives CASSVASGLAGDTQYF.